Following are 32 T cell receptor beta chains from one sample sequenced in a study of cytomegalovirus exposure and HLA in healthy donors. Only in-frame clones appear in the TCRdb table, and some are missing; sequencing was by immunoSEQ multiplex PCR. The profile shows 120,000 or so clones, over 65% of them singletons. Sequencing was done on a sample of PBMCs. The origin of the receptors is a woman under 40 in good health and CMV-seronegative.

This chain uses TRBV10-3 with TRBJ2-3, with 8 bases that match TRBD2. Germline CDR1 and CDR2: ENHRY and SYGVKD. The J segment lost 3 bases and the V segment lost 10 bases, leaving 9 bases of the junction unmatched. CDR3 length: 14 amino acids. The CDR3 DNA follows: TGTGCCACGAACGGCGGGGGGTTAACAGATACGCAGTATTTT. Amino acid sequence: CATNGGGLTDTQYF.

The V and J genes are TRBV5-4 and TRBJ2-7; tentative D call: TRBD2 (7 bases). The CDR3 length is 13 residues. The germline V and J ends were trimmed by 4 bases and 5 bases, with 13 bases remaining between them. Germline-derived CDR1 and CDR2 are SGHNT and YYREEE (reference sequence). CDR3 in DNA: TGTGCCAGCAGCCTCCCGGGGGGCGACGAGCAGTACTTC. Translated, it gives CASSLPGGDEQYF.

This clone was found a few times. V usage is TRBV19 and J usage is TRBJ2-7, with D possibly matching TRBD2 (5 bases). The CDR3 extends over 15 amino acids. V lost 5 bases to trimming and J lost 0 bases, with 14 bases between them. The germline V gene encodes CDR1 LNHDA and CDR2 SQIVND (reference sequence). Here the CDR3 reads CASSARTPSSYEQYF. In nucleotides, the CDR3 is TGTGCCAGTAGTGCCCGGACTCCTAGCTCCTACGAGCAGTACTTC.

The genes are TRBV7-9 and TRBJ2-7, with a possible D match to TRBD2 (7 bases). The CDR3 runs to 15 residues. Trimming took 5 bases from V and 6 from J, leaving 20 bases between them. Looked up from germline, CDR1 is SEHNR and CDR2 is FQNEAQ (reference sequence). CDR3 in amino acids: CASSESQGRGTEQYF. CDR3 nucleotide sequence: TGTGCCAGCAGCGAGAGTCAGGGGAGGGGGACCGAGCAGTACTTC.

This clone was seen just once. The chain uses TRBV11-3 and TRBJ2-3; perhaps TRBD1 as D (6 bases). The CDR3 consists of 16 residues. V lost 0 bases and J 4 bases, leaving 14 bases between the germline ends. Germline CDR1 SGHNT, CDR2 YENEEA. The CDR3: CASSLDQGRGADTQYF. The CDR3 DNA reads TGTGCCAGCAGCTTAGATCAGGGCAGGGGCGCAGATACGCAGTATTTT.

V and J are TRBV5-1 and TRBJ2-2; TRBD1 agrees at 7 bases. Trimming took 4 bases from V and 6 from J; bases not matched to a gene: 12. Germline V lookup: CDR1 SGHRS, CDR2 YFSETQ. CDR3 size: 16 residues. This chain's CDR3 is CASSRGPPGRAGELFF. CDR3 nucleotide sequence: TGCGCCAGCAGCAGGGGGCCCCCAGGTCGGGCCGGGGAGCTGTTTTTT.

This clone was observed a single time. CDR3 DNA sequence: TGTGCCAGCAGCTTCGACAGGGACAATTCACCCCTCCACTTT. Translation gives CASSFDRDNSPLHF. The chain employs TRBV5-8 and TRBJ1-6, with 7 bases aligning to TRBD1. The CDR3 contains 14 residues. With V trimmed by 2 bases and J by 7 bases, 3 bases remained unmatched. Germline assignment: CDR1 SGHTS and CDR2 YDEGEE.

In its sample, this clone was seen a few times. The V and J genes are TRBV2 and TRBJ1-1; 8 nucleotides agree with TRBD1. Germline lookup yields CDR1 SNHLY and CDR2 FYNNEI. The CDR3 length is 13 residues. With V trimmed by 6 bases and J by 3 bases, 3 bases remained unmatched. Here the CDR3 DNA reads TGTGCCAGCAGGGTGGACAGGGACACTGAAGCTTTCTTT. Translated, it gives CASRVDRDTEAFF.

This clone was recorded a few times. The V and J genes are TRBV5-4 and TRBJ1-2, with 9 bases lining up with TRBD1. Germline CDR1 reads SGHNT; CDR2 reads YYREEE (reference sequence). The CDR3 totals 14 residues. Losses at the gene ends were 3 bases for V and 3 bases for J; bases not matched to a gene: 3. Here the CDR3 DNA reads TGTGCCAGCAGCTACCGGACAGGGGACTATGGCTACACCTTC. This translates into CASSYRTGDYGYTF.

This chain joins TRBV4-3 and TRBJ2-7, with TRBD2 as a possible D gene (5 bases). This CDR3 has 18 amino acids. Trimming pared 1 base from V and 1 base from J, leaving 20 bases between. Germline V gene data show CDR1 as LGHNA and CDR2 as YSLEER. For the CDR3, the DNA is TGCGCCAGCAGCCAAGCGCTCCGCGGGCAGACCAAATCCTACGAGCAGTACTTC. Residues: CASSQALRGQTKSYEQYF.

The chain recombines TRBV6-5 with TRBJ2-7, with 7 bases that match TRBD2. Per the germline V gene, CDR1 is MNHEY and CDR2 is SVGAGI. This CDR3 comprises 13 residues. V lost 6 bases, J lost 5 bases, and 7 bases stayed unmatched. The CDR3 DNA reads as TGTGCCAGCAGGGATACTAGCGCGCACGAGCAGTACTTC. It encodes CASRDTSAHEQYF.

The chain uses TRBV2 and TRBJ1-1; tentatively, D is TRBD1 (6 bases). Trimming took 8 bases from V and 2 from J, leaving 27 bases between them. The CDR3 is 18 amino acids. Germline CDR1 SNHLY, CDR2 FYNNEI. CDR3 bases: TGTGCCAGCCTCAGGGGAAGAAGGGACGAGACACAAAACACTGAAGCTTTCTTT. It codes for CASLRGRRDETQNTEAFF.

The chain carries TRBV11-2 and TRBJ1-4; 7 bases fit TRBD1. The CDR3 is 16 residues long. Germline V gives CDR1 SGHAT, CDR2 FQNNGV. V lost 5 bases and J lost 1; bases outside the gene matches: 7. CDR3 sequence: CASSRNSGGTNEKLFF. DNA for the CDR3: TGTGCCAGCAGCCGAAACTCAGGGGGAACTAATGAAAAACTGTTTTTT.

V and J are TRBV14 and TRBJ2-4, with D unclear. The germline V and J ends were trimmed by 3 bases and 2 bases, with 5 bases remaining between them. Germline CDR1 is SGHDN and CDR2 is FVKESK. The CDR3 length is 13 residues. CDR3 sequence reads: CASSHNTKNIQYF. The CDR3 region has the DNA TGTGCCAGCAGCCATAACACCAAAAACATTCAGTACTTC.

This chain uses TRBV5-1 with TRBJ1-4, with 9 bases matching TRBD1. Trimming cost V 2 bases and J 8 bases; bases outside gene matches: 7. The V gene's germline CDR1 is SGHRS and CDR2 YFSETQ. The CDR3 spans 15 residues. The CDR3, as DNA: TGCGCCAGCAGCTTTACAGGGGGCGAGAGCGAAAAACTGTTTTTT. Its protein is CASSFTGGESEKLFF.

About this clone itself: The junction departs from the called germline gene at one end, perhaps through a read error. This chain connects TRBV5-6 to TRBJ1-1, with D unresolved. The CDR3 length is 15 residues. Germline V CDR1 and CDR2: SGHDT, YYEEEE. DNA of the CDR3: TGTACCAGCAGCTTGGCCAAAACGGGGAGGACTGAAGCTTTCTTT. Its translation: CTSSLAKTGRTEAFF.

The genes are TRBV6-6 and TRBJ2-1, with 8 bases aligning to TRBD1. Trimming took 5 bases from V and 1 from J; bases not matched to a gene: 7. This CDR3 spans 16 amino acids. Germline-derived CDR1 and CDR2 are MNHNY and SVGAGI (reference sequence). The chain's CDR3 is CASSRDRLLSYNEQFF. CDR3 nucleotide sequence: TGTGCCAGCAGTCGGGACAGGTTACTGTCCTACAATGAGCAGTTCTTC.

The chain combines TRBV5-4 with TRBJ2-7; perhaps TRBD1 as D (6 bases). Germline V gives CDR1 SGHNT, CDR2 YYREEE (reference sequence). V was shortened by 4 bases and J by 2 bases, with 10 bases between the two germline ends. CDR3 size: 13 residues. DNA for the CDR3: TGTGCCAGCAGCGAGGACAGAGCCTACGAGCAGTACTTC. Protein sequence: CASSEDRAYEQYF.

This sequence joins TRBV18 and TRBJ2-5; D perhaps matches TRBD1 (5 bases). The CDR3 is 14 amino acids. Germline CDR1 KGHSH, CDR2 LQKENI. V dropped 2 bases and J dropped 4 bases, with 11 bases sitting between them. Here the CDR3 reads CASSPNNQGETQYF. In nucleotides, the CDR3 is TGTGCCAGCTCACCAAACAACCAGGGAGAGACCCAGTACTTC.

The rearrangement joins TRBV2 to TRBJ2-7; weak D call: TRBD1 (6 bases). The CDR3 is made up of 14 amino acids. Germline V gene data show CDR1 as SNHLY and CDR2 as FYNNEI. V was cut by 2 bases and J by 1 base, with 9 bases left in between. CDR3 sequence (DNA): TGTGCCAGCAGTGAACAGGGGCGATCCTACGAGCAGTACTTC. This translates into CASSEQGRSYEQYF.

The chain is built from TRBV29-1 and TRBJ1-1; weak D call: TRBD1 (5 bases). Trimming pared 6 bases from V and 0 bases from J, leaving 11 bases between. This CDR3 has 13 amino acids. The V gene's germline CDR1 is SQVTM and CDR2 ANQGSEA. As DNA, the CDR3 is TGCAGCGTACTGACAGAGATGAACACTGAAGCTTTCTTT. This codes for CSVLTEMNTEAFF. Looking up the rest from reference TRBV29-1 and TRBJ1-1 gives the full variable domain: SAVISQKPSRDICQRGTSLTIQCQVDSQVTMMFWYRQQPGQSLTLIATANQGSEATYESGFVIDKFPISRPNLTFSTLTVSNMSPEDSSIYLCSVLTEMNTEAFFGQGTRLTVV.

The chain has TRBV11-3 and TRBJ2-3; a possible D gene is TRBD2 (5 bases). V lost 4 bases and J 5 bases, leaving 10 bases between the germline ends. Germline V lookup: CDR1 SGHNT, CDR2 YENEEA. The length of the CDR3 is 13 residues. CDR3: CASSWGERDTQYF. The CDR3 nucleotides are TGTGCCAGCAGCTGGGGAGAGAGAGATACGCAGTATTTT.

The genes are TRBV19 and TRBJ2-7, with D maybe TRBD1 (6 bases). Germline V gene lookup returns CDR1 LNHDA and CDR2 SQIVND (reference sequence). V was shortened by 6 bases and J by 2 bases, with 11 bases between the two germline ends. The CDR3 contains 13 residues. The CDR3 is CASRGQGTYEQYF. DNA of the CDR3: TGTGCCAGTAGAGGCCAGGGGACCTACGAGCAGTACTTC. Full variable domain (remainder filled in from reference TRBV19 and TRBJ2-7): DGGITQSPKYLFRKEGQNVTLSCEQNLNHDAMYWYRQDPGQGLRLIYYSQIVNDFQKGDIAEGYSVSREKKESFPLTVTSAQKNPTAFYLCASRGQGTYEQYFGPGTRLTVT.

This clone was found a few times. The chain's CDR3 is CATSKRQGNQPQHF. CDR3 nucleotide sequence: TGTGCCACCAGCAAGAGACAGGGCAATCAGCCCCAGCATTTT. The chain carries TRBV15 and TRBJ1-5; D might be TRBD1 (6 bases). The CDR3 is 14 amino acids. Per the germline V gene, CDR1 is LNHNV and CDR2 is YYDKDF (reference sequence). With 4 bases removed from V and 2 bases from J, the gap between germline ends came to 9 bases.

The chain joins TRBV6-5 to TRBJ1-5; D ambiguous. Trimming removed 0 bases from V and 0 bases from J, with 6 bases in between. Germline V CDR1 and CDR2: MNHEY, SVGAGI. The CDR3 loop spans 15 amino acids. The CDR3 coding sequence is TGTGCCAGCAGTTACTCGCGTTATAGCAATCAGCCCCAGCATTTT. As protein: CASSYSRYSNQPQHF.

V usage is TRBV19 and J usage is TRBJ1-2; the D gene is possibly TRBD1 (6 bases). The germline V gene has CDR1 LNHDA and CDR2 SQIVND (reference sequence). Trimming took off 9 bases at V and 4 bases at J, with 21 bases between the two ends. The CDR3 spans 15 residues. CDR3 loop: CASMPGYRDTYGYTF. CDR3 bases: TGTGCCAGCATGCCAGGCTACCGGGACACCTATGGCTACACCTTC.

V is TRBV11-2 and J is TRBJ2-7; TRBD1 matches 7 bases. This CDR3 spans 15 amino acids. With 1 base clipped from V and 9 bases from J, the junction kept 12 bases outside the gene matches. Germline V gives CDR1 SGHAT, CDR2 FQNNGV. The CDR3 protein is CASSLGGQGETGQYF. In nucleotides, the CDR3 is TGTGCCAGCAGCTTAGGGGGCCAGGGGGAAACCGGGCAGTACTTC.

This chain links TRBV6-1 with TRBJ2-3, with TRBD1 identical over 7 bases. Germline CDR1 and CDR2: MNHNS and SASEGT. V lost 6 bases to trimming and J lost 5 bases; unmatched junction nucleotides: 5. The CDR3 consists of 13 residues. Written as DNA, the CDR3 is TGTGCCAGCAGAACTCCAGGGGGAGATACGCAGTATTTT. This sequence encodes CASRTPGGDTQYF.

This clone occurred once. V gene TRBV11-3 combines with J gene TRBJ2-7; TRBD1 aligns across 9 bases. The V gene's germline CDR1 is SGHNT and CDR2 YENEEA. Trimming took 4 bases from V and 5 from J; bases not matched to a gene: 9. This CDR3 is built from 15 residues. The CDR3 spells CASSSRQGDWDEQYF. CDR3 sequence (DNA): TGTGCCAGCAGCTCCCGACAGGGGGATTGGGACGAGCAGTACTTC.

V usage is TRBV27 and J usage is TRBJ2-1; possibly TRBD2 for D (7 bases). Per the germline V gene, CDR1 is MNHEY and CDR2 is SMNVEV (reference sequence). Deletions cut 5 bases from V and 2 bases from J, with 13 bases between. This CDR3 is 15 amino acids long. CDR3 sequence (DNA): TGTGCCAGCAGTCTAGGGGGGGTCCCCTACAATGAGCAGTTCTTC. This translates into CASSLGGVPYNEQFF.

V is TRBV30 and J is TRBJ1-1; D not certain. Trimming took off 1 base at V and 5 bases at J, with 14 bases between the two ends. Germline V gene data show CDR1 as GTSNPN and CDR2 as SVGIG (reference sequence). This CDR3 is built from 14 residues. CDR3 amino acids: CAWSGLRPGTEAFF. DNA of the CDR3: TGTGCCTGGAGTGGTCTACGGCCGGGGACTGAAGCTTTCTTT.

The V call is TRBV19, the J call TRBJ1-1; TRBD1 matches 7 bases. CDR3 length equals 15 residues. The V segment lost 7 bases and the J segment 2 bases; nucleotides outside the gene matches: 10. Germline CDR1 and CDR2: LNHDA and SQIVND (reference sequence). CDR3 in amino acids: CASKGGRDFNTEAFF. DNA of the CDR3: TGTGCCAGTAAAGGGGGCCGGGATTTTAACACTGAAGCTTTCTTT.